The 32 T cell receptor beta chains reported below all come from one sample, sequenced in a study of blood T cell repertoires in COVID-19. Some clones are missing from TCRdb's copy, which holds only in-frame ones; the method was immunoSEQ multiplex PCR. The sample has more than 150,000 clones; 87% are singletons. The sequencing input was PBMCs or T cells enriched from blood (not recorded which). These receptors were taken from a woman in her forties or fifties who had recovered from COVID-19.

A few counts support this clone. The V gene is TRBV19, the J gene TRBJ1-5; D possibly corresponds to TRBD1 (5 bases). V was clipped by 6 bases and J by 0 bases, with 18 bases between them. The CDR3 has 17 residues. Germline V lookup: CDR1 LNHDA, CDR2 SQIVND (reference sequence). The CDR3 sequence: CASRGPLPPYSNQPQHF. DNA for the CDR3: TGTGCCAGTAGGGGGCCTTTACCCCCTTATAGCAATCAGCCCCAGCATTTT.

The rearrangement uses TRBV12-5 and TRBJ2-3; 7 bases align to TRBD2. Germline CDR1 reads LGHNT; CDR2 reads FRNRAP. The V segment lost 1 base and the J segment 5 bases; nucleotides outside the gene matches: 9. The CDR3 runs 16 residues. The CDR3 DNA is TGTGCTAGTGGTTTGGGGGACGTGGGGGGGGGAGATACGCAGTATTTT. It translates to CASGLGDVGGGDTQYF.

This clone came up a few times. The chain couples TRBV6-1 to TRBJ2-4; 13 nucleotides agree with TRBD2. Trimming removed 1 base from V and 9 bases from J; junction bases left unmatched: 9. CDR1 MNHNS and CDR2 SASEGT come from the germline V gene. CDR3 length: 17 amino acids. The CDR3 DNA follows: TGTGCCAGCAGTGAAGGCAGGACTAGCGGGAGAATCGGCATTCAGTACTTC. It translates to CASSEGRTSGRIGIQYF.

The chain uses TRBV6-6 and TRBJ2-3; TRBD2 matches at 8 bases. After removal of 6 bases from V and 2 bases from J, the junction contained 7 bases not matched to a gene. The CDR3 sequence is 15 residues long. Germline V gives CDR1 MNHNY, CDR2 SVGAGI (reference sequence). CDR3 in amino acids: CASSPLAGNTDTQYF. The CDR3 DNA follows: TGTGCCAGCAGCCCTCTAGCGGGCAACACAGATACGCAGTATTTT.

This sequence joins TRBV28 and TRBJ2-7, with D perhaps TRBD1 (5 bases). The germline V and J ends were trimmed by 1 base and 6 bases, with 19 bases remaining between them. Germline CDR1 reads MDHEN; CDR2 reads SYDVKM. The CDR3 contains 16 residues. The CDR3 region has the DNA TGTGCCAGCAGTTTATCCCGCCCGGGCAGGGTAGGCGAGCAGTACTTC. Its translation: CASSLSRPGRVGEQYF.

The V gene is TRBV7-2, the J gene TRBJ1-6; possible D gene TRBD1, 5 bases. Germline V CDR1 and CDR2: SGHTA, FQGNSA. The V end lost 4 bases, the J end lost 9 bases, and 16 bases lay between the germline ends. This CDR3 region has 15 residues. As DNA, the CDR3 is TGTGCCAGCAGCTCCCAACCAGGGTTGGGTTCACCCCTCCACTTT. Amino acid sequence: CASSSQPGLGSPLHF.

CDR3 protein: CASSVLEGSPLHF. The CDR3 region has the DNA TGTGCCAGCAGCGTACTTGAGGGTTCACCCCTCCACTTT. The V call is TRBV9, the J call TRBJ1-6; unclear D gene. Trimming left V 1 base short and J 9 bases short, with 8 bases between. The germline V gene encodes CDR1 SGDLS and CDR2 YYNGEE. The CDR3 has 13 residues.

Notes on this clone: The identical CDR3 is also encoded by other nucleotide sequences in the sample. This sequence joins TRBV5-1 and TRBJ1-4; D ambiguous. The V end was cut by 0 bases, the J end by 3 bases, with 6 bases between. The germline V gene encodes CDR1 SGHRS and CDR2 YFSETQ. This CDR3 spans 14 amino acids. The CDR3 loop is CASSLGGPNEKLFF. The CDR3 nucleotides read TGCGCCAGCAGCTTGGGAGGGCCTAATGAAAAACTGTTTTTT. Full variable domain (missing parts from reference TRBV5-1 and TRBJ1-4): KAGVTQTPRYLIKTRGQQVTLSCSPISGHRSVSWYQQTPGQGLQFLFEYFSETQRNKGNFPGRFSGRQFSNSRSEMNVSTLELGDSALYLCASSLGGPNEKLFFGSGTQLSVL.

The chain recombines TRBV11-2 with TRBJ2-3; the match to TRBD2 covers 7 bases. The CDR3 totals 15 residues. CDR1 and CDR2 from the germline V gene are SGHAT and FQNNGV. The J segment lost 1 base and the V segment lost 2 bases, leaving 3 bases of the junction unmatched. The chain's CDR3 is CASSLILARTDTQYF. The CDR3 coding sequence is TGTGCCAGCAGCTTAATACTAGCGCGCACAGATACGCAGTATTTT.

The V and J genes are TRBV5-1 and TRBJ2-6; TRBD2 is a possible D gene (6 bases). The V gene lost 4 bases and the J gene lost 0 bases, with 23 bases spanning the gap. From germline, CDR1 is SGHRS and CDR2 YFSETQ. The CDR3 is made up of 20 amino acids. The CDR3 DNA follows: TGCGCCAGCAGCAAGACAACGGGGAGGACGGAAGTCTCTGGGGCCAACGTCCTGACTTTC. It translates to CASSKTTGRTEVSGANVLTF.

V is TRBV19 and J is TRBJ1-2; weak D call: TRBD1 (6 bases). The CDR3 loop spans 15 amino acids. Germline V gene sequence: CDR1 LNHDA, CDR2 SQIVND (reference sequence). The V end was cut by 7 bases, the J end by 2 bases, with 17 bases between. CDR3 bases: TGTGCCAGTACCCGTAACAGGGACCCCAACTATGGCTACACCTTC. It translates to CASTRNRDPNYGYTF. Full variable domain (rest looked up from reference TRBV19 and TRBJ1-2): DGGITQSPKYLFRKEGQNVTLSCEQNLNHDAMYWYRQDPGQGLRLIYYSQIVNDFQKGDIAEGYSVSREKKESFPLTVTSAQKNPTAFYLCASTRNRDPNYGYTFGSGTRLTVV.

The gene calls are TRBV5-4 and TRBJ2-1; 9 positions agree with TRBD2. With V trimmed by 3 bases and J by 4 bases, 8 bases remained unmatched. The CDR3 spans 16 residues. Germline V lookup: CDR1 SGHNT, CDR2 YYREEE (reference sequence). The CDR3 sequence is CASSSQREDYYNEQFF. Here the CDR3 DNA reads TGTGCCAGCAGCTCCCAGCGGGAGGACTATTACAATGAGCAGTTCTTC.

This clone showed up just once. This sequence joins TRBV19 and TRBJ2-7; 9 positions agree with TRBD1. The CDR3 extends over 15 amino acids. Germline lookup yields CDR1 LNHDA and CDR2 SQIVND (reference sequence). The V segment lost 5 bases and the J segment 0 bases; nucleotides outside the gene matches: 5. The CDR3 protein is CASSAGTGSSYEQYF. For the CDR3, the DNA is TGTGCCAGTAGTGCTGGGACAGGGAGCTCCTACGAGCAGTACTTC.

The chain couples TRBV7-9 to TRBJ2-6; 10 bases align to TRBD1. Germline trimming cut 2 bases from V and 1 base from J; bases unmatched to any gene: 5. Germline V lookup: CDR1 SEHNR, CDR2 FQNEAQ (reference sequence). The CDR3 consists of 18 residues. The CDR3 DNA sequence: TGTGCCAGCAGCTTAAGACAGGGGGCCGGGTCTGGGGCCAACGTCCTGACTTTC. Its protein product is CASSLRQGAGSGANVLTF.

The chain couples TRBV30 to TRBJ2-6; 10 bases map to TRBD2. V lost 8 bases and J lost 2; bases outside the gene matches: 9. Germline CDR1 reads GTSNPN; CDR2 reads SVGIG (reference sequence). CDR3 length equals 16 residues. The CDR3 nucleotides read TGTGCCGGAGCGGGAGGGCCGAATGCTGGGGCCAACGTCCTGACTTTC. Its protein product is CAGAGGPNAGANVLTF.

The V call is TRBV5-4, the J call TRBJ2-1, with D tentatively TRBD1 (6 bases). Germline loops: CDR1 SGHNT, CDR2 YYREEE (reference sequence). The ends were cut back, 4 bases at V and 7 bases at J, with 18 bases in the middle. This CDR3 has 15 residues. CDR3 bases: TGTGCCAGCAGCCCAAGGGGGAACTACTGGAATGAGCAGTTCTTC. Translation gives CASSPRGNYWNEQFF.

The V gene is TRBV19, the J gene TRBJ2-7; TRBD2 matches at 8 bases. Trimming took 6 bases from V and 5 from J; bases not matched to a gene: 9. CDR3 length equals 14 residues. CDR1 and CDR2 from the germline V gene are LNHDA and SQIVND (reference sequence). The CDR3 loop is CASSRGREVHEQYF. The DNA of the CDR3 is TGTGCCAGTAGCAGAGGGCGGGAGGTCCACGAGCAGTACTTC.

This chain links TRBV27 with TRBJ1-1; the D gene is possibly TRBD1 (6 bases). V lost 0 bases and J 5 bases, leaving 13 bases between the germline ends. CDR1 and CDR2 from the germline V gene are MNHEY and SMNVEV (reference sequence). This CDR3 contains 15 residues. In nucleotides, the CDR3 is TGTGCCAGCAGTTTATCGGGGGGGCTATCTACTGAAGCTTTCTTT. Translation: CASSLSGGLSTEAFF.

The chain links TRBV11-2 to TRBJ1-4, with 7 bases lining up with TRBD1. The CDR3 contains 14 residues. Losses at the gene ends were 7 bases for V and 7 bases for J; bases not matched to a gene: 9. The germline V gene encodes CDR1 SGHAT and CDR2 FQNNGV. The CDR3: CASTREGAGEKLFF. DNA for the CDR3: TGTGCCAGCACCCGGGAGGGGGCCGGTGAAAAACTGTTTTTT.

The V and J genes are TRBV7-8 and TRBJ2-1, with 10 bases identical to TRBD1. Per the germline V gene, CDR1 is SGHVS and CDR2 is FQNEAQ. The CDR3 is made up of 16 amino acids. Trimming took 5 bases from V and 1 from J; bases not matched to a gene: 5. The CDR3 sequence: CASSLGQGGSYNEQFF. The CDR3 region has the DNA TGTGCCAGCAGCCTAGGACAGGGGGGATCCTACAATGAGCAGTTCTTC.

The V call is TRBV7-2, the J call TRBJ2-3; D might be TRBD2 (6 bases). This CDR3 has 14 amino acids. From germline, CDR1 is SGHTA and CDR2 FQGNSA. The V gene lost 1 base and the J gene lost 3 bases, with 8 bases spanning the gap. CDR3 loop: CASSLVGGTDTQYF. In nucleotides, the CDR3 is TGTGCCAGCAGCTTAGTGGGGGGAACAGATACGCAGTATTTT.

The CDR3: CATIYNRGTGELFF. The CDR3, as DNA: TGTGCCACCATATACAACAGGGGCACCGGGGAGCTGTTTTTT. The gene calls are TRBV2 and TRBJ2-2; TRBD1 matches 7 bases. The trim removed 10 bases at V and 4 bases at J, leaving 9 bases unmatched. CDR3 length equals 14 residues. In germline, CDR1 is SNHLY, CDR2 FYNNEI.

V usage is TRBV5-8 and J usage is TRBJ2-6, with a possible D match to TRBD2 (6 bases). Trimming removed 4 bases at V and 2 bases at J, with 13 bases between. Germline V lookup: CDR1 SGHTS, CDR2 YDEGEE. The CDR3 extends over 16 amino acids. Written as DNA, the CDR3 is TGTGCCAGCAGCGGGAAAGGGAGGCCTGGGGCCAACGTCCTGACTTTC. This codes for CASSGKGRPGANVLTF. Together with reference TRBV5-8 and TRBJ2-6, the CDR3 gives the full variable domain: EAGVTQSPTHLIKTRGQQATLRCSPISGHTSVYWYQQALGLGLQFLLWYDEGEERNRGNFPPRFSGRQFPNYSSELNVNALELEDSALYLCASSGKGRPGANVLTFGAGSRLTVL.

The gene calls are TRBV7-3 and TRBJ1-1, with D tentatively TRBD1 (6 bases). Germline assignment: CDR1 SGHTA and CDR2 FQGTGA. Trimming stripped 3 bases from V and 8 bases from J, with 13 bases between. The CDR3 has 13 residues. CDR3 bases: TGTGCCAGCAGCTTTCGAACAGGGACCGAAGCTTTCTTT. Protein product: CASSFRTGTEAFF.

This chain connects TRBV10-1 to TRBJ2-7; D gene unclear. The V end lost 4 bases, the J end lost 3 bases, and 7 bases lay between the germline ends. CDR1 is WNHNN, CDR2 SYGVQD, per germline (reference sequence). There are 12 residues in the CDR3. The CDR3 is CASSAPGYEQYF. In nucleotides, the CDR3 is TGCGCCAGCAGTGCCCCAGGCTACGAGCAGTACTTC.

The chain links TRBV30 to TRBJ2-7, with 7 bases matching TRBD1. The CDR3 is made up of 11 amino acids. The V gene end was trimmed by 4 bases and the J gene end by 12 bases; junction bases not matched to a gene: 9. Germline CDR1 GTSNPN, CDR2 SVGIG (reference sequence). The CDR3, as DNA: TGTGCCTGGACCCAAGGGGGCGCGGGGTACTTC. It translates to CAWTQGGAGYF.

The V and J genes are TRBV20-1 and TRBJ2-3; D not resolved. Trimming removed 3 bases from V and 3 bases from J, with 4 bases in between. The CDR3 contains 11 residues. CDR1 and CDR2 (germline): DFQATT, SNEGSKA (reference sequence). The CDR3 DNA follows: TGCAGTGCTAGGTATACAGATACGCAGTATTTT. Translated, it gives CSARYTDTQYF.

V gene TRBV4-2 combines with J gene TRBJ2-2, with D tentatively TRBD1 (5 bases). CDR3 length: 15 residues. V was shortened by 3 bases and J by 3 bases, with 11 bases between the two germline ends. Germline CDR1 and CDR2: LGHNA and YNFKEQ. In DNA, the CDR3 is TGTGCCAGCAGCCAGCTCTTAGGGGACACCGGGGAGCTGTTTTTT. Its translation is CASSQLLGDTGELFF.

The rearrangement joins TRBV3-1 (or the pseudogene TRBV3-2) to TRBJ1-5; D is ambiguous. The CDR3 spans 17 residues. The V gene lost 1 base and the J gene lost 3 bases, with 16 bases spanning the gap. CDR1 and CDR2 from the germline V gene are LGHDT and YNNKEL (reference sequence). CDR3 residues: CASSQGFSYGFNQPQHF. The CDR3 DNA reads as TGTGCCAGCAGCCAAGGGTTTTCATACGGGTTCAATCAGCCCCAGCATTTT.

The V and J genes are TRBV7-2 and TRBJ2-2; D is possibly TRBD1 (5 bases). The V gene's germline CDR1 is SGHTA and CDR2 FQGNSA. The CDR3 totals 17 residues. V lost 5 bases and J 5 bases, leaving 21 bases between the germline ends. The CDR3: CASSPLLLRGRTGELFF. The CDR3 region has the DNA TGTGCCAGCAGCCCCCTCCTTCTAAGGGGTCGTACCGGGGAGCTGTTTTTT.

The rearrangement joins TRBV2 to TRBJ1-1; 7 positions match TRBD1. The CDR3 runs to 14 residues. The junction had 4 bases not matched to a gene; V was cut back by 2 bases and J by 4 bases. CDR1 is SNHLY and CDR2 is FYNNEI in the germline V gene. The CDR3 protein is CASSEWAGGTEAFF. In DNA, the CDR3 is TGTGCCAGCAGTGAATGGGCAGGGGGCACTGAAGCTTTCTTT.

The gene calls are TRBV5-1 and TRBJ2-3, with 7 bases that match TRBD1. The CDR3 consists of 15 residues. Germline V gene data show CDR1 as SGHRS and CDR2 as YFSETQ. V lost 2 bases, J lost 5 bases, and 8 bases stayed unmatched. The CDR3 bases are TGCGCCAGCAGCTTAGGGGGCCGGGTGGGAGATACGCAGTATTTT. Translation gives CASSLGGRVGDTQYF. Combining the CDR3 with reference TRBV5-1 and TRBJ2-3 gives the whole variable domain KAGVTQTPRYLIKTRGQQVTLSCSPISGHRSVSWYQQTPGQGLQFLFEYFSETQRNKGNFPGRFSGRQFSNSRSEMNVSTLELGDSALYLCASSLGGRVGDTQYFGPGTRLTVL.